This T cell receptor (beta chain) was captured in a study of regulatory T cells in long-lasting Graves disease. This clonotype has ten or more counts. Its antigen is undetermined. The time point is: persistent/refractory GD, antithyroid drugs over 5 years with positive TRAb. PBMC RNA served as the TCR library source. The study, taken as a whole, reports: Exclusively peripheral blood, rather than thyroid tissue, was studied.

Germline V gene lookup returns CDR1 SNHLY and CDR2 FYNNEI. The CDR3 spans 13 residues. Trimming cost V 3 bases and J 4 bases, with 9 bases left between them. Sequencing libraries for TCR beta were prepared with iRepertoire HTBI primers and Arm-PCR of CDR3 regions. Using its own MiXCR run on the multiplex PCR reads, TCRdb lists one record per CDR3 protein. Of around 460,000 distinct CDR3 sequences detected, around a fifth appear once; the ten largest clones hold around 12%. The sequence was collected from a female donor with Graves disease. This specimen was peripheral blood mononuclear cells (PBMCs), taken when the disease was refractory, from a patient treated with antithyroid drugs. The chain employs TRBV2 and TRBJ1-2; D is perhaps TRBD1 (6 bases). Here the CDR3 reads CASSEGGGYGYTF. CDR3 DNA: TGTGCCAGCAGTGAGGGAGGGGGCTATGGCTACACCTTC.